Sequencing of this T cell receptor beta chain was carried out in a study of cytomegalovirus exposure and HLA in healthy donors. The PCR ran on 60 Vbeta and 13 Jbeta primers. Data came from immunoSEQ multiplex PCR; TCRdb stores just in-frame clones and leaves some out. The sample consists of approximately 130,000 clones, 80% to 85% of them appearing once. In its sample, this clone was seen a few times. This CDR3 is also generated by other DNA sequences in the sample. The receptor was derived from a woman in her thirties or forties in good health and CMV-seronegative. Specimen: PBMCs.

The DNA of the CDR3 is TGCGCCAGCAGCTCGACAGGGGAAGCTTTCTTT. Encoded protein: CASSSTGEAFF. The J gene is TRBJ1-1, the V gene TRBV5-1; TRBD1 agrees at 7 bases. CDR3 length equals 11 residues. Germline V gives CDR1 SGHRS, CDR2 YFSETQ. With 3 bases clipped from V and 8 bases from J, the junction kept 1 base outside the gene matches.